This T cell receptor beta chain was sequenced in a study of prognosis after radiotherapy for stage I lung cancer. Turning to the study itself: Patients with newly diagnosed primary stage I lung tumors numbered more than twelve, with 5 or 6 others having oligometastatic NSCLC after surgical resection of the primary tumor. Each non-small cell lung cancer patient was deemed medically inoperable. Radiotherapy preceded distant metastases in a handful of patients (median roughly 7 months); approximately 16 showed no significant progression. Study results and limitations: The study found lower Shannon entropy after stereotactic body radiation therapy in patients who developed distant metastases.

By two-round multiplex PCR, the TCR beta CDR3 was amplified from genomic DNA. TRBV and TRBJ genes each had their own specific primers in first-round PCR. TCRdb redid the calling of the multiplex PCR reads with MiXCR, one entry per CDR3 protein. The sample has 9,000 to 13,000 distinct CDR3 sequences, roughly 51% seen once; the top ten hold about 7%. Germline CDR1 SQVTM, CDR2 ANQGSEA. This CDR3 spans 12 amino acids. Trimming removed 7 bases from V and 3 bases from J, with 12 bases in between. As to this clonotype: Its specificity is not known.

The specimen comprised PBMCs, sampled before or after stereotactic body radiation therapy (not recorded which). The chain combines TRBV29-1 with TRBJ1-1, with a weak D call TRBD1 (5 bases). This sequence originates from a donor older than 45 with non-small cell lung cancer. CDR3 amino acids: CSARAGDTEAFF. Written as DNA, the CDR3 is TGCAGCGCCCGAGCGGGGGACACTGAAGCTTTCTTT.